The 21 T cell receptor beta chains listed next were all sequenced from one sample in a study of vaccination and CD4 T cells after COVID-19. Sequencing of cultured CD4+ T cell DNA used the Oncomine TCR Beta short-read assay. Each CDR3 protein is one row after TCRdb ran MiXCR on the PCR reads. The sample carries roughly 15,000 distinct CDR3 sequences, roughly three fifths recorded once. Treatment of the sample: roughly ten-day PBMC culture with coronavirus spike peptide pools or control peptides (ViraFEST assay). Antigens of these TCRs are unknown. The sample consisted of CD4+ T cells from blood, cultured in vitro. The receptors stem from a human donor who had recovered from COVID-19.

This chain links TRBV7-8 with TRBJ1-5; 7 nucleotides line up with TRBD1. Trimming cost V 2 bases and J 4 bases; bases outside gene matches: 2. The CDR3 sequence is 14 residues long. Looked up from germline, CDR1 is SGHVS and CDR2 is FQNEAQ. As DNA, the CDR3 is TGTGCCAGCAGCTTACGACAGGGAAATCAGCCCCAGCATTTT. Protein product: CASSLRQGNQPQHF.

In nucleotides, the CDR3 is TGTGCCAGCAGCTTAGTTGGACAGGGGACAGATACGCAGTATTTT. Amino acids: CASSLVGQGTDTQYF. The chain couples TRBV7-2 to TRBJ2-3; 9 nucleotides align to TRBD1. CDR1 is SGHTA and CDR2 is FQGNSA in the germline V gene. V lost 1 base to trimming and J lost 3 bases; unmatched junction nucleotides: 2. CDR3 size: 15 residues.

This clonotype was counted a few times. This sequence joins TRBV27 and TRBJ2-1; D is possibly TRBD1 (5 bases). The CDR3 contains 15 residues. Germline V gives CDR1 MNHEY, CDR2 SMNVEV (reference sequence). The V gene lost 8 bases and the J gene lost 3 bases, with 17 bases spanning the gap. The CDR3 here is CASRGRQGRYNEQFF. CDR3 in DNA: TGTGCCAGCCGCGGCAGGCAGGGCCGCTACAATGAGCAGTTCTTC.

The V call is TRBV12-3 or TRBV12-4, the J call TRBJ2-7; D unresolved. The CDR3 covers 12 residues. The V end lost 3 bases, the J end lost 3 bases, and 6 bases lay between the germline ends. CDR3 residues: CASSLNGYEQYF. CDR3 DNA sequence: TGTGCCAGCAGTTTGAATGGCTACGAGCAGTACTTC.

This clonotype was seen a few times. The V and J genes are TRBV20-1 and TRBJ2-3, with 11 positions matching TRBD2. Germline V CDR1 and CDR2: DFQATT, SNEGSKA (reference sequence). The V and J ends lost 6 bases and 2 bases, in that order; junction bases with no gene match: 10. The CDR3 runs 16 residues. CDR3 in DNA: TGCAGTGCCCGAGGGCTAGCGGGAGGCGTCACAGATACGCAGTATTTT. It is translated as CSARGLAGGVTDTQYF.

This chain uses TRBV19 with TRBJ1-5, with 12 bases lining up with TRBD1. The germline V gene has CDR1 LNHDA and CDR2 SQIVND (reference sequence). There are 15 residues in the CDR3. J lost 5 bases, V lost 6 bases, and 5 bases had no gene match. CDR3 in amino acids: CASSRGTGGDQPQHF. CDR3 nucleotide sequence: TGTGCCAGTAGCCGAGGGACAGGGGGCGATCAGCCCCAGCATTTT. The full variable domain, completed using reference TRBV19 and TRBJ1-5, is DGGITQSPKYLFRKEGQNVTLSCEQNLNHDAMYWYRQDPGQGLRLIYYSQIVNDFQKGDIAEGYSVSREKKESFPLTVTSAQKNPTAFYLCASSRGTGGDQPQHFGDGTRLSIL.

The chain carries TRBV2 and TRBJ1-3; D uncertain. V was trimmed by 5 bases and J by 3 bases, leaving 14 bases between them. Germline V gene sequence: CDR1 SNHLY, CDR2 FYNNEI. The CDR3 extends over 15 amino acids. As DNA, the CDR3 is TGTGCCAGCAGTCGGACCGGGAGGATTGGAAACACCATATATTTT. Translating it yields CASSRTGRIGNTIYF.

The chain uses TRBV7-8 and TRBJ2-5, with 8 bases that match TRBD2. This CDR3 has 14 amino acids. Looked up from germline, CDR1 is SGHVS and CDR2 is FQNEAQ. V gave up 5 bases and J gave up 8 bases; unmatched junction bases: 10. CDR3 sequence: CASSVTSGEATQYF. Here the CDR3 DNA reads TGTGCCAGCAGCGTTACTAGCGGTGAGGCAACCCAGTACTTC.

This clonotype was detected a few times. The chain combines TRBV6-1 with TRBJ2-3; TRBD2 matches 10 bases. There are 15 residues in the CDR3. V gave up 7 bases and J gave up 4 bases; unmatched junction bases: 8. The V gene's germline CDR1 is MNHNS and CDR2 SASEGT. The CDR3 spells CASTPTSGRPDTQYF. The CDR3 coding sequence is TGTGCCAGCACTCCGACTAGCGGGCGACCAGATACGCAGTATTTT.

In its sample, this clonotype was seen a few times. V is TRBV20-1 and J is TRBJ1-3; TRBD1 matches 7 bases. Germline V gene data show CDR1 as DFQATT and CDR2 as SNEGSKA (reference sequence). Trimming cost V 6 bases and J 4 bases; bases outside gene matches: 18. This CDR3 contains 17 residues. The CDR3 here is CSAIAQGGLRGGNTIYF. The DNA for the CDR3 is TGCAGTGCGATAGCGCAGGGGGGGCTTCGCGGAGGAAACACCATATATTTT.

V gene TRBV27 combines with J gene TRBJ1-1; no clear D. Germline lookup yields CDR1 MNHEY and CDR2 SMNVEV (reference sequence). The ends were cut back, 3 bases at V and 3 bases at J, with 20 bases in the middle. This CDR3 contains 17 residues. CDR3 in DNA: TGTGCCAGCAGTTTGTCCCCTGCGAGAAGAAGGTACACTGAAGCTTTCTTT. Amino acid sequence: CASSLSPARRRYTEAFF.

The V call is TRBV2, the J call TRBJ1-1; tentative D call: TRBD1 (5 bases). Germline V gene data show CDR1 as SNHLY and CDR2 as FYNNEI. This CDR3 comprises 15 residues. The V end lost 3 bases, the J end lost 4 bases, and 15 bases lay between the germline ends. The CDR3 sequence is CASSDRETPGTEAFF. The CDR3, as DNA: TGTGCCAGCAGTGACAGGGAAACTCCAGGCACTGAAGCTTTCTTT.

This clonotype was found a few times. This chain links TRBV19 with TRBJ1-5; D call uncertain. Germline CDR1 LNHDA, CDR2 SQIVND (reference sequence). The CDR3 has 16 residues. V was cut by 5 bases and J by 2 bases, with 16 bases left in between. The CDR3 nucleotides read TGTGCCAGTAGTGGAGGTGTGTGGGTTGGCAATCAGCCCCAGCATTTT. This codes for CASSGGVWVGNQPQHF. The variable domain in full, with the rest retrieved from reference TRBV19 and TRBJ1-5, is DGGITQSPKYLFRKEGQNVTLSCEQNLNHDAMYWYRQDPGQGLRLIYYSQIVNDFQKGDIAEGYSVSREKKESFPLTVTSAQKNPTAFYLCASSGGVWVGNQPQHFGDGTRLSIL.

The CDR3 region is CSAGTGVSSGANVLTF. CDR3 nucleotides: TGCAGTGCCGGGACAGGGGTTTCCTCTGGGGCCAACGTCCTGACTTTC. J is TRBJ2-6 and V is TRBV20-1; TRBD1 agrees at 10 bases. Trimming cost V 6 bases and J 0 bases; bases outside gene matches: 5. Germline assignment: CDR1 DFQATT and CDR2 SNEGSKA (reference sequence). The CDR3 consists of 16 residues.

V gene TRBV6-1 combines with J gene TRBJ2-1, with D possibly matching TRBD2 (6 bases). The J call could be wrong; TRBJ2-7 is a better fit for the DNA end. There are 16 residues in the CDR3. CDR1 and CDR2 (germline): MNHNS, SASEGT. The CDR3 DNA is TGTGCCAGCAGTGAATTCCCCCTCACGACTAGATACGAGCAGTACTTC. As protein: CASSEFPLTTRYEQYF.

The chain is built from TRBV10-3 and TRBJ1-5; no clear D. Trimming pared 10 bases from V and 6 bases from J, leaving 16 bases between. CDR1 is ENHRY, CDR2 SYGVKD, per germline. The CDR3 consists of 13 residues. CDR3 region: CATSYGLVQPQHF. CDR3 nucleotide sequence: TGTGCCACTTCGTACGGGTTAGTTCAGCCCCAGCATTTT.

This clonotype has a handful of counts. The chain recombines TRBV5-4 with TRBJ2-5; the match to TRBD1 covers 8 bases. Germline V gives CDR1 SGHNT, CDR2 YYREEE (reference sequence). The CDR3 contains 14 residues. V lost 0 bases to trimming and J lost 5 bases; unmatched junction nucleotides: 3. CDR3 amino acids: CASSLAGGRETQYF. CDR3 coding DNA: TGTGCCAGCAGCTTGGCAGGGGGCAGGGAGACCCAGTACTTC.

The rearrangement links TRBV6-5 to TRBJ1-5; 7 nucleotides line up with TRBD1. CDR1 and CDR2 (germline): MNHEY, SVGAGI. Unmatched junction bases numbered 2, after V lost 0 bases and J lost 3 bases. The length of the CDR3 is 15 residues. CDR3 sequence reads: CASSYSDRDNQPQHF. The DNA of the CDR3 is TGTGCCAGCAGTTACTCAGACAGGGACAATCAGCCCCAGCATTTT.

V and J are TRBV5-4 and TRBJ2-7; D remains ambiguous. Trimming left V 4 bases short and J 2 bases short, with 10 bases between. This CDR3 comprises 13 residues. Germline CDR1 reads SGHNT; CDR2 reads YYREEE (reference sequence). CDR3 nucleotides: TGTGCCAGCAGCCCGGGCCTTACCTACGAGCAGTACTTC. Protein sequence: CASSPGLTYEQYF.

This chain uses TRBV7-9 with TRBJ2-7; D might be TRBD1 (6 bases). The V and J ends lost 6 bases and 0 bases respectively, with 12 bases between them. This CDR3 has 14 amino acids. Germline lookup yields CDR1 SEHNR and CDR2 FQNEAQ (reference sequence). CDR3 nucleotide sequence: TGTGCCAGCAGACCCGGACAGAACTCCTACGAGCAGTACTTC. Translated: CASRPGQNSYEQYF.

The chain carries TRBV7-2 and TRBJ2-3; unclear D gene. V lost 2 bases and J lost 1, with 4 bases in between. Germline CDR1 SGHTA, CDR2 FQGNSA. This CDR3 comprises 13 residues. The CDR3 DNA is TGTGCCAGCAGCTTAAGCGGCACAGATACGCAGTATTTT. Amino acids: CASSLSGTDTQYF.